This TCR beta chain comes out of a study of monozygotic twins with inflammatory bowel disease. A template switching step added UMIs, each with a 6-nucleotide sample barcode. TCRdb re-called the 5' RACE reads and gives one entry per CDR3 protein, without DNA. The sample has some 440,000 distinct CDR3 sequences. CDR3 length: 16 residues. Germline V CDR1 and CDR2: DFQATT, SNEGSKA (reference sequence). The sequenced sample was blood. This clonotype was obtained from a human donor with ulcerative colitis or Crohn's disease, or a healthy co-twin of an affected twin (not recorded which). The chain couples TRBV20-1 to TRBJ1-1; TCRdb's assignment of TRBD1 cannot be checked, as there is no DNA. The CDR3 reads CSASPYRGERVTEAFF.